These T cell receptor beta chains were read from a single sample in a study of blood T cell repertoires in COVID-19. Sequencing was performed with immunoSEQ multiplex PCR; in TCRdb, only in-frame clones are kept and a portion is missing. The repertoire holds 190,000 or so clones, with 65% to 80% as singletons. The sequencing input was peripheral blood. The receptors come from a man aged 45 to 65 who had recovered from COVID-19. Both conserved end residues are part of each CDR3. A D gene is named only where the DNA matches it firmly. A row's size may be missing; if present it is once, few, many or a size class.

j_call | v_call | clone_size | d_call | cdr3_aa | cdr3_nt
TRBJ1-5 | TRBV3-1/TRBV3-2 | - | - | CASSQGRQPQHF | TGTGCCAGCAGCCAGGGCCGGCAGCCCCAGCATTTT
TRBJ2-7 | TRBV28 | - | - | CASSPPLGGNYEQYF | TGTGCCAGCAGCCCCCCGCTAGGGGGAAACTACGAGCAGTACTTC
TRBJ2-7 | TRBV29-1 | - | - | CSVENPGTPYEQYF | TGCAGCGTTGAAAACCCAGGGACTCCCTACGAGCAGTACTTC
TRBJ2-3 | TRBV20-1 | once | - | CSASREATDTQYF | TGCAGTGCTAGTAGGGAGGCCACAGATACGCAGTATTTT
TRBJ2-1 | TRBV15 | - | - | CATSRDVGEIDEQFF | TGTGCCACCAGCAGAGATGTCGGGGAGATTGATGAGCAGTTCTTC
TRBJ2-1 | TRBV28 | - | TRBD2 | CASSLRGRVPNEQFF | TGTGCCAGCAGTTTACGCGGGAGAGTTCCCAATGAGCAGTTCTTC
TRBJ2-7 | TRBV5-4 | - | TRBD1 | CASSAGTGVYEQYF | TGTGCCAGCAGTGCCGGGACAGGAGTGTACGAGCAGTACTTC
TRBJ1-5 | TRBV4-3 | - | - | CASSQDLLRGSVRNQPQHF | TGCGCCAGCAGCCAAGATCTTCTACGGGGGTCGGTGCGCAATCAGCCCCAGCATTTT
TRBJ2-1 | TRBV19 | - | TRBD2 | CASSIDPAGANNEQFF | TGTGCCAGTAGTATAGATCCAGCGGGAGCGAACAATGAGCAGTTCTTC
TRBJ2-3 | TRBV20-1 | - | TRBD1 | CSASLAQGASDTQYF | TGCAGTGCTAGTTTGGCTCAGGGGGCCTCAGATACGCAGTATTTT
TRBJ2-3 | TRBV29-1 | - | TRBD2 | CTPEGTSGREADTQYF | TGCACACCCGAGGGGACTAGCGGGAGAGAAGCAGATACGCAGTATTTT